This T cell receptor beta chain stems from a study of T-cell reconstitution after alpha-beta-depleted transplantation in children. The germline V gene has CDR1 SGHRS and CDR2 YFSETQ. The CDR3 is made up of 15 amino acids. The authors prepared the TCRbeta library with unique molecular identifiers. Via MiXCR, TCRdb re-called the PCR reads, giving one row per CDR3 protein. Among 230,000 or so distinct CDR3 sequences listed, about 12% were seen once. As to this clonotype: The junction and the germline gene differ at one end; a read error may be behind it.

This clonotype was sampled from a human donor who donated a stem cell graft to a child with acute lymphoblastic leukemia. The sequenced sample was PBMCs from the stem cell graft donor, obtained from the stem cell graft. The genes are TRBV5-1 and TRBJ2-4; D gene ambiguous. The CDR3 spells CASSPGEAAKNSQYF. Here the CDR3 DNA reads TGCGCCAGCAGCCCCGGAGAAGCAGCCAAAAACAGTCAGTACTTC.